The clone carrying this TCR beta chain was found once. This sample is part of a study of control samples from healthy donors and cancer patients. Clones were sequenced by immunoSEQ multiplex PCR, and TCRdb holds only the in-frame ones, with some missing. Here the sample spans tens of thousands of clones, around four fifths being singletons. The CDR3 runs 12 residues. CDR1 and CDR2 from the germline V gene are SQVTM and ANQGSEA. V lost 5 bases and J 4 bases, leaving 9 bases between the germline ends. The V and J genes are TRBV29-1 and TRBJ2-1; maybe TRBD2 (6 bases). The receptor's source is a man aged 50 to 60 in good health. Sequencing was carried out using blood. CDR3 in amino acids: CSVTGSYNEQFF. The CDR3, as DNA: TGCAGCGTTACCGGGAGTTACAATGAGCAGTTCTTC.